This T cell receptor beta chain was identified during a study of cytomegalovirus exposure and HLA in healthy donors. Study-wide points: Most TCRs appeared rarely, but some public TCRs recurred in many donors.

The primer mix had 60 Vbeta and 13 Jbeta primers. Method: immunoSEQ multiplex PCR; TCRdb's copy keeps in-frame clones and lacks some. The repertoire holds around 150,000 clones, around 74% seen once, with roughly 2% in the top ten. The CDR3 covers 17 residues. Looked up from germline, CDR1 is SGHDN and CDR2 is FVKESK. Trimming removed 2 bases from V and 2 bases from J, with 17 bases in between. As regards this clone: The antigen remains unidentified.

The rearrangement uses TRBV14 and TRBJ2-3; possible D gene TRBD2, 6 bases. This TCR was sampled from a female donor in good health and CMV-seronegative. The specimen was PBMCs. CDR3 sequence reads: CASSQKRGGGTTDTQYF. The DNA for the CDR3 is TGTGCCAGCAGCCAAAAGCGCGGTGGAGGGACCACAGATACGCAGTATTTT.